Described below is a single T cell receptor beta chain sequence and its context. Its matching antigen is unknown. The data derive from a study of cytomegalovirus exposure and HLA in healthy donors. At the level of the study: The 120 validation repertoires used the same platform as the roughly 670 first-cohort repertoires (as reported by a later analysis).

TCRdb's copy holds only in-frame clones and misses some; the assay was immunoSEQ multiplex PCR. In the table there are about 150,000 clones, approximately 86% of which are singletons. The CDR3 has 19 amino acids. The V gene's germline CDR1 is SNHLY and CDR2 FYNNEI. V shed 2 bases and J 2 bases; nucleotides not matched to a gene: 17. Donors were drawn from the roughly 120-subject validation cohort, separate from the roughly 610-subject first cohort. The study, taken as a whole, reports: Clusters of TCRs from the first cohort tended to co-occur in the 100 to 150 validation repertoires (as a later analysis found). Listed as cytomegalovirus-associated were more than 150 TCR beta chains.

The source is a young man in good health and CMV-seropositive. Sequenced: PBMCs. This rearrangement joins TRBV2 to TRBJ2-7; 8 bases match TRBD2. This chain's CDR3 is CASSESRARRSGGTYEQYF. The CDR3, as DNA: TGTGCCAGCAGTGAATCTCGGGCCAGGAGAAGCGGGGGTACCTACGAGCAGTACTTC.